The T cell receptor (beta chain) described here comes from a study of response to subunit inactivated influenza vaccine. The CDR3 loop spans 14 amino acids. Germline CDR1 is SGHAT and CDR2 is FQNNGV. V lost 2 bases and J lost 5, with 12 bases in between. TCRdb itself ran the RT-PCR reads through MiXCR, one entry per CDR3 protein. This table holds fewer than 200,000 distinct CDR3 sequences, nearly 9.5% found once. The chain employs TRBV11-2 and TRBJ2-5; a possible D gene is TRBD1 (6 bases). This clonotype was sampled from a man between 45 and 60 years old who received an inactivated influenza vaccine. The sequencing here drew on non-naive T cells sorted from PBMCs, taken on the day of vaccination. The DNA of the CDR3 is TGTGCCAGCAGCTTAAGATCGCAGGGGGAGACCCAGTACTTC. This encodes CASSLRSQGETQYF.